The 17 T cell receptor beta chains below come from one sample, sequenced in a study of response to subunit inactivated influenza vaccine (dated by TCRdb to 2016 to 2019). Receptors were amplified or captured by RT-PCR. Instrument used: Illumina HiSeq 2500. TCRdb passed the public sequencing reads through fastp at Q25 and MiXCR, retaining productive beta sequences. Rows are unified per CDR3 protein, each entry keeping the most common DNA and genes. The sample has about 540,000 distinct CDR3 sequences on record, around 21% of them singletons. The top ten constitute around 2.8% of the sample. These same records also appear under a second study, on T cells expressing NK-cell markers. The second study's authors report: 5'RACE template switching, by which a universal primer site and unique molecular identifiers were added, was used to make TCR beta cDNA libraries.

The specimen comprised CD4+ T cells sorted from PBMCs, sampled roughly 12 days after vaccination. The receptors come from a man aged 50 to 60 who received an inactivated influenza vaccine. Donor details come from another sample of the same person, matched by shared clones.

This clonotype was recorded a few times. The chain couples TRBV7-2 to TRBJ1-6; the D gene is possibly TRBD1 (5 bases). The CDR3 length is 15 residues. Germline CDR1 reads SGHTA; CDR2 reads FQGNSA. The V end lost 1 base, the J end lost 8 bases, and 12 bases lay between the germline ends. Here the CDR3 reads CASSLGGLGDSPLHF. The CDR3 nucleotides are TGTGCCAGCAGCTTAGGGGGCTTAGGAGATTCACCCCTCCACTTT.

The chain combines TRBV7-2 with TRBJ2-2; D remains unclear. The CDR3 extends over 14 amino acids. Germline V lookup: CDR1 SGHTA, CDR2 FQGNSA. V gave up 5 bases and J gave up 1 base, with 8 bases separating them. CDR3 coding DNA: TGTGCCAGCAGCCCATTTGTGAACACCGGGGAGCTGTTTTTT. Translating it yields CASSPFVNTGELFF.

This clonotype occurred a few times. CDR3 in amino acids: CASSRMTGEDGYTF. In DNA form, the CDR3 reads TGCGCCAGCAGCAGGATGACAGGGGAAGATGGCTACACCTTC. The chain couples TRBV5-1 to TRBJ1-2; 8 bases are a match to TRBD1. The CDR3 loop spans 14 amino acids. V shed 4 bases, J shed 6 bases, and the junction held 8 bases outside the gene matches. CDR1 and CDR2 from the germline V gene are SGHRS and YFSETQ.

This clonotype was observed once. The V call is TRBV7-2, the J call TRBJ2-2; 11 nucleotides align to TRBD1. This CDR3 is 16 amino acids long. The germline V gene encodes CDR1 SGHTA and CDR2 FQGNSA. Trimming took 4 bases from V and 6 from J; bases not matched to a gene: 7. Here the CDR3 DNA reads TGTGCCAGCAGCTCCGGACAGGGGGCGCATCCCGGGGAGCTGTTTTTT. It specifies CASSSGQGAHPGELFF.

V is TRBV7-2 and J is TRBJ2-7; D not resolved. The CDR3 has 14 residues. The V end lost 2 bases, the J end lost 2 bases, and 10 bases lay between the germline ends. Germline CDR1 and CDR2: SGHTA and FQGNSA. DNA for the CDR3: TGTGCCAGCAGCTTAAAAGTTGGCACCTACGAGCAGTACTTC. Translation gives CASSLKVGTYEQYF.

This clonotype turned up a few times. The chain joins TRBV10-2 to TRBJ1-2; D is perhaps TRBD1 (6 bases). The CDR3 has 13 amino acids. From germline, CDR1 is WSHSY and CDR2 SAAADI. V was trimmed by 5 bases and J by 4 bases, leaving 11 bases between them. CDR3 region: CASSTQGSYGYTF. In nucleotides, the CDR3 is TGCGCCAGCAGTACACAGGGTTCCTATGGCTACACCTTC.

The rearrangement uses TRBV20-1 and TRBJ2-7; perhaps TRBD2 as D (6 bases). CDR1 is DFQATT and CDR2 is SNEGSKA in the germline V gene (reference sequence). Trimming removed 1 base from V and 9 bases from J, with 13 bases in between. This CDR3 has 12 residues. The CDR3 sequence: CSARGREGRQYF. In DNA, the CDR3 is TGCAGTGCTAGAGGGCGGGAAGGCCGGCAGTACTTC.

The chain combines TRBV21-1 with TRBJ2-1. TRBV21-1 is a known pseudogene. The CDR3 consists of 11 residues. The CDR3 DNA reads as TGTGCCAGCAGCAAGGGTTGTGAGCAGTTCTTC. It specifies CASSKGCEQFF.

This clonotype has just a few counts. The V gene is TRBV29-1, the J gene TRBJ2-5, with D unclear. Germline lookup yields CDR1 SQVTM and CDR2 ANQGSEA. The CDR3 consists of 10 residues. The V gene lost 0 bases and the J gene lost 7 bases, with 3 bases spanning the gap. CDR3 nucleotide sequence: TGCAGCGTTGAAGAAGCGACCCAGTACTTC. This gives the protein CSVEEATQYF.

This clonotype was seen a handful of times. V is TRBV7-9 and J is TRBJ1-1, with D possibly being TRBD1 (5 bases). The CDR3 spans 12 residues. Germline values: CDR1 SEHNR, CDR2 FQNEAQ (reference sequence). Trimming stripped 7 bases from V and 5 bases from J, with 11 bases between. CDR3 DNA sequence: TGTGCCAGCACCCCGGGGGATACTGAAGCTTTCTTT. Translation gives CASTPGDTEAFF.

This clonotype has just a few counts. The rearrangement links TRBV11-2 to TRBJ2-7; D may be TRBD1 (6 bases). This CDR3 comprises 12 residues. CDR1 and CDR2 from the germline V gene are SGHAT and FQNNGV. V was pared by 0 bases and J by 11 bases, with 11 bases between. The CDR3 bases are TGTGCCAGCAGCTTAGATCTGGGGGCGGAGTACTTC. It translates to CASSLDLGAEYF.

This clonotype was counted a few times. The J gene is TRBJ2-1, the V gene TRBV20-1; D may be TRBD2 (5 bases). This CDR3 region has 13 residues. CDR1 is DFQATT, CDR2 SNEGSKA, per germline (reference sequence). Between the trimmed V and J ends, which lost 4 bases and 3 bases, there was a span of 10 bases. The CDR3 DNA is TGCAGTGCTAACAAAGGGAGCTACAATGAGCAGTTCTTC. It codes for CSANKGSYNEQFF.

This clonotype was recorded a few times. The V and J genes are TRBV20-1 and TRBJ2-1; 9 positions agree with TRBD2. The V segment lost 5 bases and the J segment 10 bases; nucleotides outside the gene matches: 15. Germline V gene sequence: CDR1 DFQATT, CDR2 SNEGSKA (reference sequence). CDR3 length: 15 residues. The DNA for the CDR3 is TGCAGTGCTCACGGTAGAGCGGGAGGTAGTAGGGAGCAGTTCTTC. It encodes CSAHGRAGGSREQFF.

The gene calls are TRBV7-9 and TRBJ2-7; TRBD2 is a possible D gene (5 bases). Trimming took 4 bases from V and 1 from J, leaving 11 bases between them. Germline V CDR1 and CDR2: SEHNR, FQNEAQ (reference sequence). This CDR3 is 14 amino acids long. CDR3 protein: CASSSQAGSYEQYF. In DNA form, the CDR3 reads TGTGCCAGCAGCTCGCAGGCGGGTTCCTACGAGCAGTACTTC.

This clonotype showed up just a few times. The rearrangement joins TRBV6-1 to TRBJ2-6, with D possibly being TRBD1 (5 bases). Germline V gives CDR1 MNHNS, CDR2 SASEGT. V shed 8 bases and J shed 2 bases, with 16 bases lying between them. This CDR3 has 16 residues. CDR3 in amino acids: CASRRTGTAGANVLTF. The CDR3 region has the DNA TGTGCCAGCCGCAGAACAGGAACGGCTGGGGCCAACGTCCTGACTTTC.

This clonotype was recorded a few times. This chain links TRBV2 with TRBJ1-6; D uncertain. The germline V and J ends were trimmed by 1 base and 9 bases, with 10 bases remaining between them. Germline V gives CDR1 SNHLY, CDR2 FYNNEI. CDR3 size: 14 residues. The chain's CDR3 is CASSEGPQVSPLHF. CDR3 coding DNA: TGTGCCAGCAGTGAAGGACCCCAGGTTTCACCCCTCCACTTT.

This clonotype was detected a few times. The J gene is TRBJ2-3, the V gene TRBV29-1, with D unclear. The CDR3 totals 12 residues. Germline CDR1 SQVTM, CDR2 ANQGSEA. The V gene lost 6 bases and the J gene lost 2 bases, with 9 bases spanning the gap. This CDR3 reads CSVAPSTDTQYF. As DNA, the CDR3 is TGCAGCGTCGCTCCCTCCACAGATACGCAGTATTTT.